Detailed here is one T cell receptor (beta chain). Clones were read by immunoSEQ multiplex PCR, and TCRdb kept only the in-frame ones, dropping some. The sample records 2.3 million or so clones, approximately 95% being singletons. The source of the sample is a study of shared clonotypes between healthy human individuals. Germline V gene data show CDR1 as MNHEY and CDR2 as SMNVEV (reference sequence). Losses at the gene ends were 11 bases for V and 4 bases for J; bases not matched to a gene: 4. CDR3 size: 12 residues. The clonotype was recovered from a man younger than 30 in good health. Some clones in this sample may be carry-over from other donors' samples. This chain links TRBV27 with TRBJ2-1, with 8 positions matching TRBD1. The specimen sequenced was naive CD4+ T cells from PBMCs. Subset indicated: CD45RA+ positively selected. CDR3 in DNA: TGTGCCCGACAGGGGACGTACAATGAGCAGTTCTTC. This gives the protein CARQGTYNEQFF.